This TCR beta chain was retrieved from a study of cytomegalovirus exposure and HLA in healthy donors. Study-wide points: Researchers left out some V segments, among them TRBV6-2 and TRBV6-3, as indistinguishable.

The CDR3 is 15 residues long. Unmatched junction bases numbered 9, after V lost 2 bases and J lost 9 bases. CDR1 is SGHNT, CDR2 YYREEE, per germline (reference sequence). The PCR had 60 Vbeta and 13 Jbeta primers. Clones were sequenced by immunoSEQ multiplex PCR, and TCRdb holds only the in-frame ones, with some missing. The data include roughly 120,000 clones; the top ten clones carry less than 4.5%. A remark on this clone: The antigen is undetermined.

Specimen: PBMCs. The chain employs TRBV5-4 and TRBJ2-1; 9 bases are shared with TRBD2. The sequence came from a man between 18 and 35 years old in good health and CMV-seronegative. The CDR3 loop reads CASSFAGGVRSEQFF. CDR3 coding DNA: TGTGCCAGCAGCTTTGCGGGAGGGGTCCGGAGTGAGCAGTTCTTC.